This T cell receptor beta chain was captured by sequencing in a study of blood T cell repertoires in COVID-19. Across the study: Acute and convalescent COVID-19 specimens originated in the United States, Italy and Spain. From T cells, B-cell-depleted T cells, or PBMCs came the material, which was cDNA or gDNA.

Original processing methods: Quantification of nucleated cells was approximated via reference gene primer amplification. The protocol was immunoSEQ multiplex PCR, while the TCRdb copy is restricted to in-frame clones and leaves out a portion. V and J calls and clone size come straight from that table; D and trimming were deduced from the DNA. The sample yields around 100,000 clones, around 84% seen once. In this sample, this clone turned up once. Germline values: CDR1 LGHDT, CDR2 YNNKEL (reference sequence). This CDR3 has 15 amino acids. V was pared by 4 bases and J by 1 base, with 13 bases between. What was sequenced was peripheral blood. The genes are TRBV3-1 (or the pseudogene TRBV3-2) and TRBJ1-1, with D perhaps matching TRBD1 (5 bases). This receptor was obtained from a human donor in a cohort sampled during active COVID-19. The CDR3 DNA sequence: TGTGCCAGCAGCCCCCACCCGGGGGGGAACACTGAAGCTTTCTTT. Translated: CASSPHPGGNTEAFF.